This T cell receptor (beta chain) was sequenced for a study of T cells in Graves' hyperthyroidism and ophthalmopathy. Study-wide points: Before onset, ophthalmopathy was predicted by the model a median roughly 6.8 months earlier.

Diagnosing involved the use of clinical symptoms, serum thyroxine and TRAb, thyroid ultrasound and orbital computed tomography. Germline loops: CDR1 SGHNT, CDR2 YYREEE (reference sequence). V lost 4 bases and J lost 6; bases outside the gene matches: 10. The CDR3 loop spans 15 amino acids. Amplification yielded TCR beta CDR3 regions, with RNA transcripts as the source. HTBI primers were employed in a first-round RT-PCR of the TCR CDR3. TCRdb itself ran the multiplex PCR reads through MiXCR, one entry per CDR3 protein. The sample holds 650,000 to 850,000 distinct CDR3 sequences, approximately 18% seen once. Worth noting for this clonotype: The antigen is undetermined.

Sequenced: blood. This TCR came from a woman in her forties or fifties with Graves' hyperthyroidism that later progressed to Graves' ophthalmopathy. J is TRBJ2-1 and V is TRBV5-4; 7 nucleotides align to TRBD2. The CDR3 loop reads CASSRIGGGFNEQFF. The DNA for the CDR3 is TGTGCCAGCAGCCGGATTGGGGGGGGTTTCAATGAGCAGTTCTTC.